The clone carrying this T cell receptor (beta chain) has ten or more counts. Its target is not known. Reasons for excluding patients were uncontrolled infection, other autoimmune disease, pregnancy or lactation. V was pared by 1 base and J by 0 bases, with 9 bases between. In germline, CDR1 is DFQATT, CDR2 SNEGSKA (reference sequence). CDR3 length equals 14 residues. The entry originates in a study of T cells in Graves' hyperthyroidism and ophthalmopathy. General observations from the study: Model output signaled ophthalmopathy a median about 6.3 months ahead of onset.

Amplified TCR beta CDR3 regions derived from RNA transcripts. Using the HTBI primer set, a first-round RT-PCR was run on the TCR CDR3. TCRdb passed the multiplex PCR reads through MiXCR, listing each CDR3 protein once. The sample holds about 510,000 distinct CDR3 sequences, 46% seen once. The TCR sequence derives from an adult woman with Graves' disease, either hyperthyroidism or ophthalmopathy (not recorded which). The V call is TRBV20-1, the J call TRBJ2-5; no definite D call. Sequencing was carried out using peripheral blood or thyroid tissue (not recorded which). CDR3: CSARASTNQETQYF. The CDR3 region has the DNA TGCAGTGCTAGAGCCTCGACAAACCAAGAGACCCAGTACTTC.